This TCR beta chain came from a study of response to subunit inactivated influenza vaccine. Broader study findings: Few new T cells, the authors suggested, are recruited by each seasonal influenza vaccination.

Each CDR3 protein is one row after TCRdb ran MiXCR on the RT-PCR reads. This sample has some 800,000 distinct CDR3 sequences, with 20% to 25% found just once. About this clonotype itself: Antigen unknown.

The sequencing here drew on PBMCs from blood, taken about 5 days after vaccination. This sequence was found in a man aged 45 to 65 who received an inactivated influenza vaccine.

This CDR3 reads CSAPTDIRQETQYF. The DNA for the CDR3 is TGCAGTGCCCCGACGGATATCAGACAAGAGACCCAGTACTTC. The chain is built from TRBV20-1 and TRBJ2-5; no firm D call. Trimming stripped 6 bases from V and 2 bases from J, with 16 bases between. The CDR3 spans 14 residues. Germline V gene sequence: CDR1 DFQATT, CDR2 SNEGSKA (reference sequence).